This is a list of T cell receptor beta chains from one sample in a study of T cells in severe cutaneous drug reactions. TCRdb derives one entry per CDR3 protein from the multiplex PCR reads, leaving out DNA. The sample holds 20,000 to 25,000 distinct CDR3 sequences. The sequenced material came from PBMCs. These receptors came from a human donor with toxic epidermal necrolysis, a severe cutaneous drug reaction. Each CDR3 is given with its conserved first and last residue. The order of the fields is V gene, J gene, clone size, CDR3 protein. Size is omitted from some rows. Given values are once, few, many or a class for expanded clones.

v_call: TRBV7-2
j_call: TRBJ1-5
clone_size: -
cdr3_aa: CASSFDSLNQPQHF

v_call: TRBV5-1
j_call: TRBJ1-1
clone_size: -
cdr3_aa: CASSLPRSRNMNTEAFF

v_call: TRBV2
j_call: TRBJ2-2
clone_size: medium-sized
cdr3_aa: CASSRLVSTGELFF

v_call: TRBV7-6
j_call: TRBJ2-6
clone_size: medium-sized
cdr3_aa: CASSLASGANVLTF

v_call: TRBV6-4
j_call: TRBJ2-3
clone_size: -
cdr3_aa: CASSDRGGTDTQYF

v_call: TRBV4-1
j_call: TRBJ2-1
clone_size: -
cdr3_aa: CASSQVLAAYNEQFF

v_call: TRBV9
j_call: TRBJ2-5
clone_size: -
cdr3_aa: CASSPHSGAPETQYF

v_call: TRBV20-1
j_call: TRBJ2-2
clone_size: -
cdr3_aa: CSARDPSGNTGELFF

v_call: TRBV6-6
j_call: TRBJ2-7
clone_size: -
cdr3_aa: CASIQDRQSSYEQYF

v_call: TRBV30
j_call: TRBJ1-2
clone_size: medium-sized
cdr3_aa: CAWSKEPALYGYTF

v_call: TRBV6-5
j_call: TRBJ2-7
clone_size: -
cdr3_aa: CASRSLAGTIYEQYF

v_call: TRBV19
j_call: TRBJ2-7
clone_size: -
cdr3_aa: CASSRVFLANSYEQYF

v_call: TRBV11-3
j_call: TRBJ2-3
clone_size: -
cdr3_aa: CASSGTRADTQYF

v_call: TRBV7-2
j_call: TRBJ2-1
clone_size: -
cdr3_aa: CASSRRDFSYNEQFF

v_call: TRBV24-1
j_call: TRBJ2-1
clone_size: -
cdr3_aa: CATSDRGPGQYSYNEQFF

v_call: TRBV25-1
j_call: TRBJ1-6
clone_size: -
cdr3_aa: CASSDLEVGVPGAPLHF

v_call: TRBV5-6
j_call: TRBJ2-7
clone_size: -
cdr3_aa: CASSRSLGDEQYF

v_call: TRBV11-2
j_call: TRBJ2-7
clone_size: -
cdr3_aa: CASSISGGSSYEQYF

v_call: TRBV20-1
j_call: TRBJ2-1
clone_size: -
cdr3_aa: CSARFTGGLPEQFF

v_call: TRBV6-1
j_call: TRBJ2-7
clone_size: medium-sized
cdr3_aa: CASSEAGFYEQYF

v_call: TRBV14
j_call: TRBJ1-2
clone_size: -
cdr3_aa: CASSPFLVQGVDGYTF

v_call: TRBV29-1
j_call: TRBJ2-1
clone_size: medium-sized
cdr3_aa: CSSMVYSLHLNEQFF

v_call: TRBV5-4
j_call: TRBJ2-1
clone_size: -
cdr3_aa: CASSSGTEQFF

v_call: TRBV11-2
j_call: TRBJ2-3
clone_size: -
cdr3_aa: CASSQGTPTDTQYF

v_call: TRBV27
j_call: TRBJ2-5
clone_size: -
cdr3_aa: CASSLFAPVGKETQYF

v_call: TRBV9
j_call: TRBJ1-1
clone_size: -
cdr3_aa: CASSPLPDPVGGTEAFF

v_call: TRBV5-5
j_call: TRBJ2-5
clone_size: -
cdr3_aa: CASSNRGQETQYF

v_call: TRBV10-3
j_call: TRBJ2-5
clone_size: -
cdr3_aa: CAISEPAQLGVGFRETQYF

v_call: TRBV7-9
j_call: TRBJ1-4
clone_size: -
cdr3_aa: CASSLRGGNEKLFF

v_call: TRBV12-3/TRBV12-4
j_call: TRBJ2-2
clone_size: -
cdr3_aa: CASSLSVGTNTGELFF

v_call: TRBV7-9
j_call: TRBJ2-3
clone_size: -
cdr3_aa: CASSPSGATDTQYF

v_call: TRBV12-3/TRBV12-4
j_call: TRBJ1-2
clone_size: -
cdr3_aa: CASSLGATATSYGYTF

v_call: TRBV20-1
j_call: TRBJ1-2
clone_size: -
cdr3_aa: CSARALNYGYTF

v_call: TRBV4-2
j_call: TRBJ2-1
clone_size: -
cdr3_aa: CASSPASGRSNEQFF

v_call: TRBV5-1
j_call: TRBJ2-7
clone_size: -
cdr3_aa: CASSLESSAGSVMEQYF

v_call: TRBV5-1
j_call: TRBJ2-7
clone_size: -
cdr3_aa: CASSPPGKEPYEQYF

v_call: TRBV13
j_call: TRBJ2-7
clone_size: -
cdr3_aa: CASSSGVSRVHEQYF

v_call: TRBV5-6
j_call: TRBJ2-5
clone_size: -
cdr3_aa: CASQQTGYQETQYF

v_call: TRBV28
j_call: TRBJ1-2
clone_size: -
cdr3_aa: CASAPAINYGYTF

v_call: TRBV20-1
j_call: TRBJ2-1
clone_size: -
cdr3_aa: CSARDLWASRYNEQFF